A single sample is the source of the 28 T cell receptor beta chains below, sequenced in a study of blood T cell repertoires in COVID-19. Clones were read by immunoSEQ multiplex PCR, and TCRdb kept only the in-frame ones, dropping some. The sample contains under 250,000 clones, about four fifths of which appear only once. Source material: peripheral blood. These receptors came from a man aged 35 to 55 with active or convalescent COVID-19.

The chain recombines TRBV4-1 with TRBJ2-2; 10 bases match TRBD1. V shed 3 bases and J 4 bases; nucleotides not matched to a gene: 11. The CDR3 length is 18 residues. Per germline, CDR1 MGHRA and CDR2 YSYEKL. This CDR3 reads CASSHRTGGAQGTGELFF. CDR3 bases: TGCGCCAGCAGCCACCGGACAGGGGGGGCCCAGGGCACCGGGGAGCTGTTTTTT.

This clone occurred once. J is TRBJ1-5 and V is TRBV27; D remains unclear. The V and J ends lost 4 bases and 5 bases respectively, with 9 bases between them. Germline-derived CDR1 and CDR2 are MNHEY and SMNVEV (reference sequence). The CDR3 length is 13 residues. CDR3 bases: TGTGCCAGCAGTTATCTTTTCGATCAGCCCCAGCATTTT. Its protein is CASSYLFDQPQHF.

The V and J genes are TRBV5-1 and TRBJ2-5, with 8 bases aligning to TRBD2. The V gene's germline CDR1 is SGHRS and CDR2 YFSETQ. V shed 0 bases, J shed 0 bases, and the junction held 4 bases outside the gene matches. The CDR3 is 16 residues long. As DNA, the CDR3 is TGCGCCAGCAGCTTGGCGGGCGGGGGGTACCAAGAGACCCAGTACTTC. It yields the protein CASSLAGGGYQETQYF.

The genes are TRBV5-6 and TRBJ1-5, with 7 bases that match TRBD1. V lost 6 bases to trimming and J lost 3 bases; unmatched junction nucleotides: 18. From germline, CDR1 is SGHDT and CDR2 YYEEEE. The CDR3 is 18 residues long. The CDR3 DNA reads TGTGCCAGCAAAAAGGGGGCAGATAATAATTGGGACAATCAGCCCCAGCATTTT. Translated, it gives CASKKGADNNWDNQPQHF.

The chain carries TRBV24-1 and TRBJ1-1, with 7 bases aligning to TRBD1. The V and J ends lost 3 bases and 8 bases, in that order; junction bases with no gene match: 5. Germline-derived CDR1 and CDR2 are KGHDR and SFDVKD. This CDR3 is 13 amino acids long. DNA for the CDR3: TGTGCCACCAGTGATAACAGGGGTAGGGAAGCTTTCTTT. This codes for CATSDNRGREAFF.

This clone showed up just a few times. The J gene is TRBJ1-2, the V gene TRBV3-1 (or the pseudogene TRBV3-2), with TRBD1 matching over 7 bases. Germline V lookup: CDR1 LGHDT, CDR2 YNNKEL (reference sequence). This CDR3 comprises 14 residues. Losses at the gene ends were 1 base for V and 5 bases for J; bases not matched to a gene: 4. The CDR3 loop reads CASSQVRGAYGYTF. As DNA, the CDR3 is TGTGCCAGCAGCCAAGTCAGGGGGGCTTATGGCTACACCTTC.

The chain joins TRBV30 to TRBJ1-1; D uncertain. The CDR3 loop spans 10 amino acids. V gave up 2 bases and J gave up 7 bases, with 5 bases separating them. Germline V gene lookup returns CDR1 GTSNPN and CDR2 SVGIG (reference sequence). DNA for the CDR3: TGTGCCTGGAGTCGACATGAAGCTTTCTTT. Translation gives CAWSRHEAFF.

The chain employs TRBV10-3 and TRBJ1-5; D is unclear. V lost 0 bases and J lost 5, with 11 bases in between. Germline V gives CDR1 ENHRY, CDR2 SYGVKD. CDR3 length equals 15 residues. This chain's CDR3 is CAISESLGRDQPQHF. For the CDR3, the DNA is TGTGCCATCAGTGAGTCATTGGGTCGGGATCAGCCCCAGCATTTT.

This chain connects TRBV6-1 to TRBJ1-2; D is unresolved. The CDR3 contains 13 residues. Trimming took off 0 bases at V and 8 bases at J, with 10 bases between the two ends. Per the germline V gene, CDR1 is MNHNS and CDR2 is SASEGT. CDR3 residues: CASSEAAGWGYTF. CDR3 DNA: TGTGCCAGCAGTGAAGCTGCAGGATGGGGCTACACCTTC.

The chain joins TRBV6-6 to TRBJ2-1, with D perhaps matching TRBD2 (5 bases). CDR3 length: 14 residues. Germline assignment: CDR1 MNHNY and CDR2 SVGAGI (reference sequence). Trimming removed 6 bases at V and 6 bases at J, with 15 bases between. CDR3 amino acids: CASRPAPGVNEQFF. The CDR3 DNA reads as TGTGCCAGCAGACCCGCCCCCGGGGTCAATGAGCAGTTCTTC.

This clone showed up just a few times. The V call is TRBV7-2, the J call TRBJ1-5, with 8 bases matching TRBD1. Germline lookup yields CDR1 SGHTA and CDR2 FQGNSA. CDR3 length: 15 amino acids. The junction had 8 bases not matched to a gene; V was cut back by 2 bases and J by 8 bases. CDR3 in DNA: TGTGCCAGCAGCTTAAGTATAACAGGGGGAGAGCCCCAGCATTTT. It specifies CASSLSITGGEPQHF.

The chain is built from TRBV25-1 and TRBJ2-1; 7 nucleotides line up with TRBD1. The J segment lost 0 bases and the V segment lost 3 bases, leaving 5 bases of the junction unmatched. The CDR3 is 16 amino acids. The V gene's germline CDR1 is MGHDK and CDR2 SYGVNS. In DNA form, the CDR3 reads TGTGCCAGCAGTGAGGAAGGACAGGACTCCTACAATGAGCAGTTCTTC. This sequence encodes CASSEEGQDSYNEQFF.

The CDR3, as DNA: TGTGCCAGCAGCCCACCGGGACAGCCCTATGGCTACACCTTC. It specifies CASSPPGQPYGYTF. The J gene is TRBJ1-2, the V gene TRBV5-5, with 7 nucleotides matching TRBD1. Germline V gene data show CDR1 as SGHKS and CDR2 as YYEKEE (reference sequence). The CDR3 totals 14 residues. After removal of 4 bases from V and 4 bases from J, the junction contained 7 bases not matched to a gene.

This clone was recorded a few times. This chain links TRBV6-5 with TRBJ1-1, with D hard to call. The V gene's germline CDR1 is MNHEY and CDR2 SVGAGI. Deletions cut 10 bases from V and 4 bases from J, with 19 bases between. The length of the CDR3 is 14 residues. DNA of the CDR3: TGTGCCACTGAAAGCGGGGAAGGGCCCACTGAAGCTTTCTTT. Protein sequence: CATESGEGPTEAFF.

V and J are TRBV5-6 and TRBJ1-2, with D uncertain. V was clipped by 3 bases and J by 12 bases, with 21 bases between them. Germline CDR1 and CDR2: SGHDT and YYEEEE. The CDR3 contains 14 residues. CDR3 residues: CASSSDVRDYGDTF. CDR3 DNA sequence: TGTGCCAGCAGCTCAGACGTACGGGATTACGGAGACACCTTC.

The CDR3 sequence: CASSLAGQVMNTEAFF. The DNA for the CDR3 is TGTGCCAGCAGTTTGGCGGGACAGGTCATGAACACTGAAGCTTTCTTT. The V and J genes are TRBV28 and TRBJ1-1, with 8 positions matching TRBD1. Trimming at V came to 3 bases and at J to 0 bases, leaving 6 bases not matched to a gene. Germline V CDR1 and CDR2: MDHEN, SYDVKM. The CDR3 runs 16 residues.

CDR3 in amino acids: CAISEDDRAEQYF. The CDR3 DNA reads as TGTGCCATCAGTGAGGATGACAGGGCCGAGCAGTACTTC. The chain recombines TRBV10-3 with TRBJ2-7; 7 bases align to TRBD1. V trimming: 2 bases; J trimming: 6 bases; junction bases outside the gene matches: 4. The CDR3 runs to 13 residues. Germline V gene sequence: CDR1 ENHRY, CDR2 SYGVKD.

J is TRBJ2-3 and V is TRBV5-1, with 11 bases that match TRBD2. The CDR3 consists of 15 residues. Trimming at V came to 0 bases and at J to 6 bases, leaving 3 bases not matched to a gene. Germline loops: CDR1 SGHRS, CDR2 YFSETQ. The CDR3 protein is CASSLGLAGPDTQYF. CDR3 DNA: TGCGCCAGCAGCTTGGGACTAGCGGGGCCTGATACGCAGTATTTT.

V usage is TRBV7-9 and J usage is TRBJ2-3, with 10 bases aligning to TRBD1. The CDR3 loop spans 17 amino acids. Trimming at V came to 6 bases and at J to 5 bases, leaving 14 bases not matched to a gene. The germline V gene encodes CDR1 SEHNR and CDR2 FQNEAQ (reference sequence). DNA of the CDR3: TGTGCCAGCAGATCTATACTCCGGGACAGGGGACGAGATACGCAGTATTTT. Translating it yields CASRSILRDRGRDTQYF.

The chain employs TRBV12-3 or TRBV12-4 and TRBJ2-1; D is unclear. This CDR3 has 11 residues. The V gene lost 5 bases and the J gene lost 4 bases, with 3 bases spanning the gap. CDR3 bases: TGTGCCAGCAGTACTTACAATGAGCAGTTCTTC. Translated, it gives CASSTYNEQFF.

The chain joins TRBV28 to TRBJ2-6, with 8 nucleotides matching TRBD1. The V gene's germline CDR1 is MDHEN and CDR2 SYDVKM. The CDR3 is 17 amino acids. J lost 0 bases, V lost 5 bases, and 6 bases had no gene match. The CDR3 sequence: CASSRRQGRSGANVLTF. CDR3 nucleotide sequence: TGTGCCAGCAGTCGTAGACAGGGGCGCTCTGGGGCCAACGTCCTGACTTTC.

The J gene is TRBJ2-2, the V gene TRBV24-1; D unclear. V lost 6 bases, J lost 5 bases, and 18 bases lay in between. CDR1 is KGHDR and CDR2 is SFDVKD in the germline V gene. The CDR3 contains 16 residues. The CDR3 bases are TGTGCCACCAGTTTGGGTGGCAGGTCCAGGACCGGGGAGCTGTTTTTT. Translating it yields CATSLGGRSRTGELFF.

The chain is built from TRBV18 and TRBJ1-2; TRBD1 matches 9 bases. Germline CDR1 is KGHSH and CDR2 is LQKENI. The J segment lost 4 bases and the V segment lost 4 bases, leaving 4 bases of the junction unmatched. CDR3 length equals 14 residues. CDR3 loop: CASSQGQGSYGYTF. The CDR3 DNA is TGTGCCAGCTCACAAGGACAGGGGTCCTATGGCTACACCTTC.

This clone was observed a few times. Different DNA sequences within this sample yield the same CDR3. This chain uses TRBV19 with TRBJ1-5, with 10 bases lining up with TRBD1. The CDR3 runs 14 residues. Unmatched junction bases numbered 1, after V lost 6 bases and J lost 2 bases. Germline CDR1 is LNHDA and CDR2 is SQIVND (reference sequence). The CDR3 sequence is CASSGTGGNQPQHF. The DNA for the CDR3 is TGTGCCAGTAGCGGGACAGGGGGCAATCAGCCCCAGCATTTT.

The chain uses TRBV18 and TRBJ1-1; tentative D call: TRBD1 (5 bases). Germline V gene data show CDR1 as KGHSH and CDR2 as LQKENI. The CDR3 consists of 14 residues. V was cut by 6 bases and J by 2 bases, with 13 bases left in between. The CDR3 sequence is CASSKTETNTEAFF. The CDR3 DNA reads TGTGCCAGCTCCAAGACAGAGACTAACACTGAAGCTTTCTTT.

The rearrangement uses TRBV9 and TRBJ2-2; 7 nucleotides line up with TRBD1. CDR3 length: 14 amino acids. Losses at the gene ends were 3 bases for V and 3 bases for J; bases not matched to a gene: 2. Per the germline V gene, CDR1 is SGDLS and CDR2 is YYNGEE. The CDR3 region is CASSGTGDTGELFF. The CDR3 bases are TGTGCCAGCAGCGGGACAGGTGACACCGGGGAGCTGTTTTTT.

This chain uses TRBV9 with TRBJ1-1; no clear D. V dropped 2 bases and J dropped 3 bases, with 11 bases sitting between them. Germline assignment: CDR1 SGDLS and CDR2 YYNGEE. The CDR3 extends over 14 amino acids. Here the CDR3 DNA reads TGTGCCAGCAGCGTCTCGGAGGAGTACACTGAAGCTTTCTTT. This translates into CASSVSEEYTEAFF.

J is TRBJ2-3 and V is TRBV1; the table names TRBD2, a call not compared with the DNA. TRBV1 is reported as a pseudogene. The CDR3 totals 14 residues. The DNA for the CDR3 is TGCACCAGCAGCCAAGGAACAGCGGCAGATACGCAGTATTTT. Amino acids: CTSSQGTAADTQYF.